Only a few counts were recorded for the clone carrying this T cell receptor (beta chain). TCRdb ran MiXCR on the 5' RACE reads and lists one entry per CDR3 protein. The sample lists just under 600,000 distinct CDR3 sequences, roughly 12% occurring once. This sample was included in a study of T cells after yellow fever vaccination. Germline CDR1 and CDR2: SGHRS and YFSETQ. The CDR3 has 15 residues. V was pared by 0 bases and J by 6 bases, with 5 bases of the junction left unmatched. The sequence was collected from a man younger than 40 who received the YFV17D yellow fever vaccine. This sample comprised PBMCs, obtained on the day of the yellow fever booster vaccination. The chain joins TRBV5-1 to TRBJ2-1; TRBD2 aligns across 8 bases. DNA for the CDR3: TGCGCCAGCAGCTTGGAAGGACTAGCTGGCAATGAGCAGTTCTTC. It yields the protein CASSLEGLAGNEQFF.